Listed here are 26 T cell receptor beta chains from one sample, sequenced in a study of blood T cell repertoires in COVID-19. Assay: immunoSEQ multiplex PCR; the TCRdb copy retains only in-frame clones and omits some. Of approximately 440,000 clones detected, about 90% appear once; the ten largest clones hold approximately 0.55%. Sequencing used PBMCs or T cells enriched from blood (not recorded which). The receptors here all came from a man aged 18 to 29 who had recovered from COVID-19.

V usage is TRBV5-1 and J usage is TRBJ1-1, with D maybe TRBD1 (5 bases). Trimming removed 4 bases at V and 3 bases at J, with 10 bases between. The CDR3 loop spans 13 amino acids. The V gene's germline CDR1 is SGHRS and CDR2 YFSETQ. The CDR3 nucleotides read TGCGCCAGCAGCGCCCCGGGGGACACTGAAGCTTTCTTT. Translating gives CASSAPGDTEAFF.

The rearrangement links TRBV28 to TRBJ1-4; D not resolved. The V end was cut by 3 bases, the J end by 0 bases, with 5 bases between. In germline, CDR1 is MDHEN, CDR2 SYDVKM. There are 14 residues in the CDR3. DNA of the CDR3: TGTGCCAGCAGTTTCACAGCAACTAATGAAAAACTGTTTTTT. Encoded protein: CASSFTATNEKLFF. Combining the CDR3 with reference TRBV28 and TRBJ1-4 gives the whole variable domain DVKVTQSSRYLVKRTGEKVFLECVQDMDHENMFWYRQDPGLGLRLIYFSYDVKMKEKGDIPEGYSVSREKKERFSLILESASTNQTSMYLCASSFTATNEKLFFGSGTQLSVL.

This clone was counted only a few times. This chain joins TRBV19 and TRBJ1-6; maybe TRBD1 (5 bases). The V and J ends lost 3 bases and 6 bases respectively, with 12 bases between them. The germline V gene encodes CDR1 LNHDA and CDR2 SQIVND (reference sequence). The CDR3 spans 15 residues. The CDR3 here is CASSIIGGLNSPLHF. The DNA of the CDR3 is TGTGCCAGTAGTATCATCGGGGGACTTAATTCACCCCTCCACTTT.

V usage is TRBV9 and J usage is TRBJ1-5; possible D gene TRBD1, 5 bases. Germline CDR1 reads SGDLS; CDR2 reads YYNGEE. The CDR3 totals 14 residues. The V gene lost 3 bases and the J gene lost 9 bases, with 16 bases spanning the gap. The chain's CDR3 is CASSARGNNGPQHF. The DNA of the CDR3 is TGTGCCAGCAGCGCTAGGGGAAATAATGGGCCCCAGCATTTT.

The chain uses TRBV11-2 and TRBJ1-4; D is uncertain. With 7 bases removed from V and 8 bases from J, the gap between germline ends came to 8 bases. The CDR3 extends over 11 amino acids. CDR1 SGHAT and CDR2 FQNNGV come from the germline V gene. The CDR3 sequence: CASKEMEKLFF. CDR3 bases: TGTGCCAGCAAGGAGATGGAAAAACTGTTTTTT. The full variable domain, in which reference TRBV11-2 and TRBJ1-4 provide the parts outside the CDR3, is EAGVAQSPRYKIIEKRQSVAFWCNPISGHATLYWYQQILGQGPKLLIQFQNNGVVDDSQLPKDRFSAERLKGVDSTLKIQPAKLEDSAVYLCASKEMEKLFFGSGTQLSVL.

The chain joins TRBV5-8 to TRBJ1-1, with D maybe TRBD1 (5 bases). Germline V gives CDR1 SGHTS, CDR2 YDEGEE. Between the trimmed V and J ends, which lost 3 bases and 8 bases, there was a span of 17 bases. This CDR3 has 14 amino acids. CDR3: CASSSWGRKTEAFF. Here the CDR3 DNA reads TGTGCCAGCAGCTCCTGGGGCAGAAAGACAGAAGCTTTCTTT. Using reference TRBV5-8 and TRBJ1-1 for the parts outside the CDR3, the full variable domain is EAGVTQSPTHLIKTRGQQATLRCSPISGHTSVYWYQQALGLGLQFLLWYDEGEERNRGNFPPRFSGRQFPNYSSELNVNALELEDSALYLCASSSWGRKTEAFFGQGTRLTVV.

The CDR3 DNA reads as TGTGCCAGCAGCTGGTATACAGGGGCTGAAGCTTTCTTT. This translates into CASSWYTGAEAFF. The chain employs TRBV7-9 and TRBJ1-1, with TRBD1 identical over 7 bases. Germline V gives CDR1 SEHNR, CDR2 FQNEAQ (reference sequence). Trimming took 4 bases from V and 6 from J; bases not matched to a gene: 5. The CDR3 contains 13 residues.

The chain uses TRBV12-3 or TRBV12-4 and TRBJ1-2; the D is unclear. The CDR3 is made up of 13 amino acids. Trimming took off 4 bases at V and 0 bases at J, with 6 bases between the two ends. CDR3 region: CASSSAANYGYTF. As DNA, the CDR3 is TGTGCCAGCAGTTCCGCAGCTAACTATGGCTACACCTTC.

The chain joins TRBV7-2 to TRBJ1-1, with 7 nucleotides matching TRBD1. The CDR3 totals 14 residues. The germline CDR1 and CDR2 sequences are SGHTA and FQGNSA. J was trimmed by 2 bases and V by 5 bases; bases with no gene match: 5. This CDR3 is CASSKRQGNTEAFF. The CDR3 nucleotides are TGTGCCAGCAGCAAACGACAGGGTAACACTGAAGCTTTCTTT.

The V call is TRBV7-6, the J call TRBJ1-1; possibly TRBD1 for D (5 bases). In germline, CDR1 is SGHVS, CDR2 FNYEAQ. V dropped 0 bases and J dropped 6 bases, with 11 bases sitting between them. This CDR3 contains 14 residues. The CDR3 DNA is TGTGCCAGCAGCTTAGCTGCGGGGGTCGCTGAAGCTTTCTTT. Protein product: CASSLAAGVAEAFF.

The gene calls are TRBV14 and TRBJ1-2, with unresolved D. Germline V lookup: CDR1 SGHDN, CDR2 FVKESK. This CDR3 spans 13 amino acids. V shed 2 bases and J shed 8 bases, with 12 bases lying between them. As DNA, the CDR3 is TGTGCCAGCAGCCAACGGAGGTGCTGCGGCTACACCTTC. Translating it yields CASSQRRCCGYTF.

The chain couples TRBV9 to TRBJ1-6, with 10 bases that match TRBD1. The CDR3 is 14 amino acids. With 4 bases clipped from V and 9 bases from J, the junction kept 4 bases outside the gene matches. From germline, CDR1 is SGDLS and CDR2 YYNGEE. In DNA form, the CDR3 reads TGTGCCAGCAGCCCGGGACAGGGGTTTTCACCCCTCCACTTT. This sequence encodes CASSPGQGFSPLHF.

The rearrangement links TRBV29-1 to TRBJ1-1; D might be TRBD1 (5 bases). CDR1 is SQVTM and CDR2 is ANQGSEA in the germline V gene. V lost 2 bases to trimming and J lost 3 bases, with 10 bases between them. This CDR3 region has 13 residues. The CDR3 region is CSVEQDTYTEAFF. CDR3 DNA sequence: TGCAGCGTTGAACAGGACACTTACACTGAAGCTTTCTTT.

The chain recombines TRBV10-3 with TRBJ1-1, with 8 positions matching TRBD1. Germline V CDR1 and CDR2: ENHRY, SYGVKD. The trim removed 7 bases at V and 3 bases at J, leaving 4 bases unmatched. The CDR3 consists of 13 residues. In DNA, the CDR3 is TGTGCCATCACCATGGACAGGGACACTGAAGCTTTCTTT. It specifies CAITMDRDTEAFF.

In its sample, this clone was seen a few times. V gene TRBV5-5 combines with J gene TRBJ1-4; TRBD1 matches at 8 bases. With V trimmed by 0 bases and J by 8 bases, 12 bases remained unmatched. The CDR3 has 17 amino acids. Germline V gives CDR1 SGHKS, CDR2 YYEKEE (reference sequence). For the CDR3, the DNA is TGTGCCAGCAGCTTGGCCGTGTTAGGGACAGGTCACGAAAAACTGTTTTTT. This gives the protein CASSLAVLGTGHEKLFF.

Of note for this clone: Within the sample, other DNA sequences also encode this same CDR3. V gene TRBV19 combines with J gene TRBJ1-5; D unclear. Deletions cut 3 bases from V and 4 bases from J, with 4 bases between. The CDR3 totals 12 residues. CDR1 LNHDA and CDR2 SQIVND come from the germline V gene (reference sequence). CDR3 protein: CASSILNQPQHF. For the CDR3, the DNA is TGTGCCAGTAGTATCTTGAATCAGCCCCAGCATTTT.

The chain links TRBV11-2 to TRBJ1-2; 11 nucleotides match TRBD1. CDR3 length: 15 amino acids. Trimming removed 1 base from V and 6 bases from J; junction bases left unmatched: 4. CDR1 is SGHAT and CDR2 is FQNNGV in the germline V gene. As DNA, the CDR3 is TGTGCCAGCAGCTTAGGGACAGGGGGCTTTGATGGCTACACCTTC. Its protein is CASSLGTGGFDGYTF.

The rearrangement uses TRBV5-6 and TRBJ1-1; 7 nucleotides agree with TRBD1. CDR3 length equals 13 residues. Trimming cost V 6 bases and J 5 bases; bases outside gene matches: 7. Germline CDR1 and CDR2: SGHDT and YYEEEE. The CDR3 DNA sequence: TGTGCCAGCACCTACAGGGGATTAACTGAAGCTTTCTTT. It encodes CASTYRGLTEAFF.

V gene TRBV29-1 combines with J gene TRBJ1-2; 8 nucleotides agree with TRBD1. The CDR3 is 15 amino acids. CDR1 is SQVTM, CDR2 ANQGSEA, per germline. The CDR3 region is CRAQGDASLDYGYTF. CDR3 DNA: TGCAGGGCACAGGGGGACGCGAGTTTGGACTATGGCTACACCTTC.

V gene TRBV27 combines with J gene TRBJ1-1, with TRBD1 matching over 8 bases. V shed 3 bases and J 0 bases; nucleotides not matched to a gene: 3. The CDR3 is 15 amino acids. CDR1 is MNHEY and CDR2 is SMNVEV in the germline V gene (reference sequence). The CDR3 loop reads CASSLSGGVNTEAFF. The CDR3 DNA sequence: TGTGCCAGCAGTTTGTCAGGGGGCGTGAACACTGAAGCTTTCTTT.

V usage is TRBV21-1 and J usage is TRBJ1-5; TRBD1, the table's D call, was not compared with the DNA. TRBV21-1 is recorded as a pseudogene. The CDR3 loop spans 17 amino acids. CDR3 sequence: CASSKVRTGGIYQPQHF. The CDR3 DNA reads TGTGCCAGCAGCAAAGTTCGGACAGGGGGCATATATCAGCCCCAGCATTTT.

The genes are TRBV18 and TRBJ2-7; 10 bases align to TRBD2. Looked up from germline, CDR1 is KGHSH and CDR2 is LQKENI. The junction had 14 bases not matched to a gene; V was cut back by 2 bases and J by 1 base. This CDR3 is 19 amino acids long. The CDR3 coding sequence is TGTGCCAGCTCACCATGGGCAATCTATAGCGGGGGGCTGTCCTACGAGCAGTACTTC. It codes for CASSPWAIYSGGLSYEQYF.

The V call is TRBV19, the J call TRBJ1-5, with 11 bases identical to TRBD1. This CDR3 comprises 17 residues. CDR1 is LNHDA, CDR2 SQIVND, per germline (reference sequence). After removal of 6 bases from V and 7 bases from J, the junction contained 14 bases not matched to a gene. CDR3 DNA sequence: TGTGCCAGTAGGGAAGCTCGGACAGGGGGCCTCGGACAGCCCCAGCATTTT. Translating it yields CASREARTGGLGQPQHF.

This chain connects TRBV7-2 to TRBJ1-1, with D possibly TRBD1 on 5 matching bases. Germline V gene sequence: CDR1 SGHTA, CDR2 FQGNSA. The CDR3 contains 15 residues. V shed 5 bases and J shed 4 bases, with 17 bases lying between them. The CDR3 spells CASSPDLGRVTEAFF. Written as DNA, the CDR3 is TGTGCCAGCAGCCCTGACCTAGGCAGGGTCACTGAAGCTTTCTTT.

The chain recombines TRBV2 with TRBJ1-2; maybe TRBD1 (6 bases). Between the trimmed V and J ends, which lost 2 bases and 2 bases, there was a span of 9 bases. Germline CDR1 is SNHLY and CDR2 is FYNNEI. This CDR3 contains 14 residues. CDR3 nucleotides: TGTGCCAGCAGTGAACAGGGGACCAACTATGGCTACACCTTC. Amino acids: CASSEQGTNYGYTF.

This chain links TRBV10-1 with TRBJ2-1; TRBD2 might be the D (5 bases). The CDR3 has 15 amino acids. Germline V gene data show CDR1 as WNHNN and CDR2 as SYGVQD (reference sequence). V shed 4 bases and J shed 0 bases, with 10 bases lying between them. The CDR3 spells CASSGSGISYNEQFF. CDR3 bases: TGCGCCAGCAGTGGGAGCGGCATCTCCTACAATGAGCAGTTCTTC.